This is a list of T cell receptor beta chains from one sample in a study of blood T cell repertoires in COVID-19. Generated by immunoSEQ multiplex PCR, the TCRdb table keeps only in-frame clones and is missing some. The repertoire holds 200,000 to 250,000 clones, about 91% seen once, with approximately 14% in the top ten. The specimen was PBMCs or T cells enriched from blood (not recorded which). All receptors derive from a woman between 50 and 59 years old with acute COVID-19. The CDR3 runs from the conserved cysteine through the conserved F or W. The D gene is left open where the match is weak. Size is stated for part of the rows, as once, few or many counts, or as a class when the clone is expanded.

TRBD1 | TRBJ2-2 | TRBV6-6 | once | TGTGCCAGCAGTCGTATACACAGGGGAAGTAACACCGGGGAGCTGTTTTTT | CASSRIHRGSNTGELFF
NA | TRBJ1-1 | TRBV5-4 | NA | TGTGCCAGCAGCCCCCCGGGGTCCATGAACACTGAAGCTTTCTTT | CASSPPGSMNTEAFF
TRBD2 | TRBJ2-2 | TRBV19 | NA | TGTGCCAGTAGAACATTAGCGGGAGCGGGCACCGGGGAGCTGTTTTTT | CASRTLAGAGTGELFF
TRBD1 | TRBJ1-3 | TRBV7-9 | once | TGTGCCAGCAGGTCTCTTTGGACAGGCAGTGGAAACACCATATATTTT | CASRSLWTGSGNTIYF
TRBD1 | TRBJ1-5 | TRBV2 | NA | TGTGCCAGCAAAGACAGGGTTAATCAGCCCCAGCATTTT | CASKDRVNQPQHF
TRBD1 | TRBJ1-6 | TRBV27 | NA | TGTGCCAGCAGAAAAGCTCCCGGGACAGGGGTTGTCCATTCACCCCTCCACTTT | CASRKAPGTGVVHSPLHF
NA | TRBJ2-3 | TRBV5-1 | NA | TGCGCCAGCAGCTTGGGCCCGGGGGACTCTAGCACAGATACGCAGTATTTT | CASSLGPGDSSTDTQYF
NA | TRBJ2-7 | TRBV7-3 | NA | TGTGCCAGCAGCTTAATTTCGGGACAAAACTACGAGCAGTACTTC | CASSLISGQNYEQYF
NA | TRBJ2-5 | TRBV19 | NA | TGTGCCAGTAGTATCCAGGGCAGGGAGACCCAGTACTTC | CASSIQGRETQYF
NA | TRBJ2-7 | TRBV19 | NA | TGTGCCAGTACTCCGGGACAGGCGGGAGGGGAGCAGTACTTC | CASTPGQAGGEQYF
TRBD1 | TRBJ1-1 | TRBV6-4 | NA | TGTGCCAGCAGCCTAGGGGGCCCTGAAGCTTTCTTT | CASSLGGPEAFF
TRBD2 | TRBJ2-1 | TRBV5-1 | NA | TGCGCCAGCAGCGGACTAGCGGACCCCTACAATGAGCAGTTCTTC | CASSGLADPYNEQFF
NA | TRBJ2-3 | TRBV6-5 | NA | TGTGCCAGCAGTTACTCTCTCTCTAGCAAGGATACGCAGTATTTT | CASSYSLSSKDTQYF
TRBD2 | TRBJ2-5 | TRBV28 | NA | TGTTCGAGCGGGAGGTTTGAGACCCAGTACTTC | CSSGRFETQYF
NA | TRBJ1-6 | TRBV6-5 | NA | TGTGCCAGCAGTTACTCGAGCAGGGTACACTCACCCCTCCACTTT | CASSYSSRVHSPLHF
TRBD1 | TRBJ1-2 | TRBV6-5 | few | TGTGCCAGCAGGACAGGGAACTCCCAAGGCTATGGCTACACCTTC | CASRTGNSQGYGYTF
TRBD1 | TRBJ2-7 | TRBV27 | NA | TGTGCCAGCAGTACCGGGACAGGGGGGGTCGAGCAGTACTTC | CASSTGTGGVEQYF
NA | TRBJ2-7 | TRBV11-2 | NA | TGTGCCAGCAGCTTAACGGGACTGTCCTCCTACGAGCAGTACTTC | CASSLTGLSSYEQYF
NA | TRBJ2-7 | TRBV27 | NA | TGTGCCAGCAGTCGCCGGGAGGGGGCCGAGCAGTACTTC | CASSRREGAEQYF
TRBD2 | TRBJ2-2 | TRBV7-3 | NA | TGTGCCAGCAGCTTAATGCGGGAGCCATCCGGGGAGCTGTTTTTT | CASSLMREPSGELFF
TRBD2 | TRBJ2-7 | TRBV9 | NA | TGTGCCAGCAGCCAGGGAGGGGTTCCCTACGAGCAGTACTTC | CASSQGGVPYEQYF
TRBD2 | TRBJ2-7 | TRBV19 | NA | TGTGCCAGTATGGGACTACCTTCCTACGAGCAGTACTTC | CASMGLPSYEQYF